The 3 T cell receptor beta chains listed next were all sequenced from one sample in a study of cytomegalovirus exposure and HLA in healthy donors. A multiplex PCR was run with 60 Vbeta primers and 13 Jbeta primers. Profiled with immunoSEQ multiplex PCR; TCRdb holds only in-frame clones, not every one. The sample holds around 120,000 clones, roughly 69% seen once. Sequenced input: PBMCs. The receptors were sampled from a woman aged 40 to 55 in good health and CMV-seropositive.

This rearrangement joins TRBV28 to TRBJ1-5, with a tentative D call TRBD1 (6 bases). This CDR3 contains 15 residues. Germline values: CDR1 MDHEN, CDR2 SYDVKM. The V gene lost 3 bases and the J gene lost 7 bases, with 16 bases spanning the gap. The CDR3 DNA follows: TGTGCCAGCAGTTTGGGGCAGGGGATGCGGCAGCCCCAGCATTTT. This sequence encodes CASSLGQGMRQPQHF.

This sequence joins TRBV9 and TRBJ1-1; D may be TRBD1 (5 bases). V lost 4 bases and J 8 bases, leaving 12 bases between the germline ends. The CDR3 totals 12 residues. Germline assignment: CDR1 SGDLS and CDR2 YYNGEE. CDR3 protein: CASSPGGMEAFF. In nucleotides, the CDR3 is TGTGCCAGCAGCCCGGGGGGGATGGAAGCTTTCTTT.

The V gene is TRBV4-2, the J gene TRBJ1-1, with D maybe TRBD1 (6 bases). Trimming took 0 bases from V and 4 from J, leaving 9 bases between them. Germline V gives CDR1 LGHNA, CDR2 YNFKEQ. This CDR3 has 14 amino acids. The CDR3 is CASSQDRGSTEAFF. The CDR3 nucleotides are TGTGCCAGCAGCCAAGACAGGGGTAGCACTGAAGCTTTCTTT.